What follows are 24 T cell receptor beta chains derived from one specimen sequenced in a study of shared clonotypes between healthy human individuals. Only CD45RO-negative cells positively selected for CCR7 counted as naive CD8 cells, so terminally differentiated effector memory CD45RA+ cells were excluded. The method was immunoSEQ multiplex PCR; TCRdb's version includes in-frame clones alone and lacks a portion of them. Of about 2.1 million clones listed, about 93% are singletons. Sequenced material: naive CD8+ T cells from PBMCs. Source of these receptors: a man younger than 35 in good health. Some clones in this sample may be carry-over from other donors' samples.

Here the CDR3 DNA reads TGTGCCGGCAAGACAGGGGAGCGGGGCTACGAGCAGTACTTC. Its protein product is CAGKTGERGYEQYF. V is TRBV2 and J is TRBJ2-7; TRBD1 is a possible D gene (8 bases). The V gene's germline CDR1 is SNHLY and CDR2 FYNNEI. The V end was cut by 11 bases, the J end by 3 bases, with 20 bases between. The CDR3 has 14 residues.

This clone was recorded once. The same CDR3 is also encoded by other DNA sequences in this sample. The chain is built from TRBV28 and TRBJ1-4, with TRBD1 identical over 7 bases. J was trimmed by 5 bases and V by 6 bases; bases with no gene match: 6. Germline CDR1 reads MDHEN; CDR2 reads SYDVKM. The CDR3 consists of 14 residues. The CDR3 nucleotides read TGTGCCAGCAGAAGGACAGGCCTAAATGAAAAACTGTTTTTT. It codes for CASRRTGLNEKLFF.

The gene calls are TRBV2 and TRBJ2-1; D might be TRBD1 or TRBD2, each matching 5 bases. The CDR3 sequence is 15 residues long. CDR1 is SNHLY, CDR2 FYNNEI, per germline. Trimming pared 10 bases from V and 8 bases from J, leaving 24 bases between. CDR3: CANQRETEVSDEQFF. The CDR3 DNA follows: TGTGCCAACCAAAGGGAGACAGAGGTTAGCGATGAGCAGTTCTTC.

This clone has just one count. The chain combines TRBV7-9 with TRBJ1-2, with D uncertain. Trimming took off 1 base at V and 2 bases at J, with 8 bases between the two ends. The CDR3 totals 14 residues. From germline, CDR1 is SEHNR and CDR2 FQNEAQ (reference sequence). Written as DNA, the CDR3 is TGTGCCAGCAGCTTAGATGGGCCGAACTATGGCTACACCTTC. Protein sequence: CASSLDGPNYGYTF. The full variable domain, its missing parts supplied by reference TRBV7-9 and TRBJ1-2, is DTGVSQNPRHKITKRGQNVTFRCDPISEHNRLYWYRQTLGQGPEFLTYFQNEAQLEKSRLLSDRFSAERPKGSFSTLEIQRTEQGDSAMYLCASSLDGPNYGYTFGSGTRLTVV.

The CDR3: CASSEFSDRLQETQYF. Here the CDR3 DNA reads TGTGCCAGCAGTGAGTTCTCTGACAGGTTACAAGAGACCCAGTACTTC. The gene calls are TRBV6-1 and TRBJ2-5; maybe TRBD1 (6 bases). V lost 3 bases and J 2 bases, leaving 16 bases between the germline ends. CDR1 is MNHNS and CDR2 is SASEGT in the germline V gene. The CDR3 spans 16 residues.

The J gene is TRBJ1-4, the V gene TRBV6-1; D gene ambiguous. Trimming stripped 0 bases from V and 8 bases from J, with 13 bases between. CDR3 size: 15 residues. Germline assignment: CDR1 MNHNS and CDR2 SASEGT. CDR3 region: CASSEAVADPEKLFF. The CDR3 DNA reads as TGTGCCAGCAGTGAAGCGGTGGCGGACCCCGAAAAACTGTTTTTT.

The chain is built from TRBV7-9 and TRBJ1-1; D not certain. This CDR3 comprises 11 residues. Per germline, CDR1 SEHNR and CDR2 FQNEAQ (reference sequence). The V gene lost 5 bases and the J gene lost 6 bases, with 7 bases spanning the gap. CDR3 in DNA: TGTGCCAGCAGCCGAGCACCTGAAGCTTTCTTT. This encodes CASSRAPEAFF.

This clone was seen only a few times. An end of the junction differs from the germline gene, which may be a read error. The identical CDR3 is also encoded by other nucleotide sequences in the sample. CDR3: CASSIDSLNTEAFF. The CDR3 DNA sequence: TGTGCCAGTAGCATAGACAGCCTGAACACTGAAGCTTTCTTT. J is TRBJ1-1 and V is TRBV19; D perhaps matches TRBD1 (5 bases). Germline lookup yields CDR1 LNHDA and CDR2 SQIVND (reference sequence). The CDR3 covers 14 residues.

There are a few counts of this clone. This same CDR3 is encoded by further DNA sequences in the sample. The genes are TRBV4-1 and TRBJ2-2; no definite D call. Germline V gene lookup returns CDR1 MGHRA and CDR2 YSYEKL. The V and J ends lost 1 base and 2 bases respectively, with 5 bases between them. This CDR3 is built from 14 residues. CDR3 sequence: CASSQGSNTGELFF. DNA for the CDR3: TGCGCCAGCAGCCAAGGAAGTAACACCGGGGAGCTGTTTTTT.

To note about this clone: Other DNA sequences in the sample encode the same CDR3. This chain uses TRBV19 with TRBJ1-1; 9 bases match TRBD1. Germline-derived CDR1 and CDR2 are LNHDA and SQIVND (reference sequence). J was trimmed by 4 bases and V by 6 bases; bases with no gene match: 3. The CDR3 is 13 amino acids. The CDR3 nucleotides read TGTGCCAGTAGGACAGGGGGGTCCACTGAAGCTTTCTTT. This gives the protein CASRTGGSTEAFF.

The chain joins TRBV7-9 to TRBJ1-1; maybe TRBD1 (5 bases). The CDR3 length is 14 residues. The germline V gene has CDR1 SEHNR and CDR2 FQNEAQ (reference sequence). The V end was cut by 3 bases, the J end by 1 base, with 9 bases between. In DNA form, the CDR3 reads TGTGCCAGCAGCTTCCCAGGGCGGAACACTGAAGCTTTCTTT. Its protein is CASSFPGRNTEAFF.

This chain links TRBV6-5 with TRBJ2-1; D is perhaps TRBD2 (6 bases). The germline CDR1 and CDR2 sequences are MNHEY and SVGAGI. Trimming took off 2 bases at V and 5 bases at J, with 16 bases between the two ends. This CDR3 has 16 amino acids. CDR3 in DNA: TGTGCCAGCAGTTACACTCGATGGGTAGCGGACAATGAGCAGTTCTTC. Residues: CASSYTRWVADNEQFF.

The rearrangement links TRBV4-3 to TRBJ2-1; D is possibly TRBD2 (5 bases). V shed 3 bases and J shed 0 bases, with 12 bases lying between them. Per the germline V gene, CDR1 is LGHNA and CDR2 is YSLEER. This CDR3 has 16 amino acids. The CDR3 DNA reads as TGCGCCAGCAGCCAGAACCGGGATTACTCCTACAATGAGCAGTTCTTC. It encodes CASSQNRDYSYNEQFF.

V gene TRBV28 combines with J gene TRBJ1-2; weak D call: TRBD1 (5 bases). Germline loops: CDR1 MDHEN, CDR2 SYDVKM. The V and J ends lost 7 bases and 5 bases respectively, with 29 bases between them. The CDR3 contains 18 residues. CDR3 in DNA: TGTGCCAGCATTCCAGGGAGGACACGAACGTCTGGGGGGTATGGCTACACCTTC. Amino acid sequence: CASIPGRTRTSGGYGYTF.

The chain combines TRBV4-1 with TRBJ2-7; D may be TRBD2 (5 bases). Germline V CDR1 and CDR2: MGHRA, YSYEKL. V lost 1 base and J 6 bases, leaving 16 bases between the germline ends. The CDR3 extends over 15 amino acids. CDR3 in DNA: TGCGCCAGCAGCCAAGGCACAGAGCTACTAGGCGAGCAGTACTTC. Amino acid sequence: CASSQGTELLGEQYF.

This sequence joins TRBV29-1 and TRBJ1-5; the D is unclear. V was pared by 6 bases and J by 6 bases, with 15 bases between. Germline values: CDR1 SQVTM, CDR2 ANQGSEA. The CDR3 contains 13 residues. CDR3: CSVRASGSQPQHF. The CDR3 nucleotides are TGCAGCGTCCGGGCCAGTGGAAGTCAGCCCCAGCATTTT.

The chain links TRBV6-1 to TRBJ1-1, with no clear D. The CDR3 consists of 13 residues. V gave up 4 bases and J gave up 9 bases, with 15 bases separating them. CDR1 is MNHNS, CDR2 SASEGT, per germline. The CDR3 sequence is CASSVRSIDQAFF. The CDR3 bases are TGTGCCAGCAGTGTGAGGAGTATTGATCAAGCTTTCTTT.

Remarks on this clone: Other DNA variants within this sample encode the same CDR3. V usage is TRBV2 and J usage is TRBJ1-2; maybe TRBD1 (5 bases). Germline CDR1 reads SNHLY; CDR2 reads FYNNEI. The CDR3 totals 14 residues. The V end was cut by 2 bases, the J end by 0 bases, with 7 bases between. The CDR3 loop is CASSELGPNYGYTF. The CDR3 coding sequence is TGTGCCAGCAGTGAACTGGGGCCTAACTATGGCTACACCTTC.

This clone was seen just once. In DNA form, the CDR3 reads TGTGCCGGAGATTCCACAGGATTAACTGAAGCTTTCTTT. It encodes CAGDSTGLTEAFF. The chain uses TRBV6-1 and TRBJ1-1; D perhaps matches TRBD1 (5 bases). The germline V gene has CDR1 MNHNS and CDR2 SASEGT. V shed 11 bases and J shed 5 bases, with 18 bases lying between them. This CDR3 is 13 amino acids long.

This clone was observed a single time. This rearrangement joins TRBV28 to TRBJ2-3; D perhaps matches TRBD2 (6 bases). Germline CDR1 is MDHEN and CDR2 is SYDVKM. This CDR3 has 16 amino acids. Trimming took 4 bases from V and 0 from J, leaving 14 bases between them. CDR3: CASSWVLATSTDTQYF. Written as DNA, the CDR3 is TGTGCCAGCAGTTGGGTACTAGCCACTAGCACAGATACGCAGTATTTT. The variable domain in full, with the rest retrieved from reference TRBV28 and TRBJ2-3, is DVKVTQSSRYLVKRTGEKVFLECVQDMDHENMFWYRQDPGLGLRLIYFSYDVKMKEKGDIPEGYSVSREKKERFSLILESASTNQTSMYLCASSWVLATSTDTQYFGPGTRLTVL.

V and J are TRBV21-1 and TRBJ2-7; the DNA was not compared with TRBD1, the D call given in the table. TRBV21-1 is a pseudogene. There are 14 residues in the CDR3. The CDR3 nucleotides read TGTGCCAGCACCGGACAGGGGGCGGCCTACGAGCAGTACTTC. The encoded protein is CASTGQGAAYEQYF.

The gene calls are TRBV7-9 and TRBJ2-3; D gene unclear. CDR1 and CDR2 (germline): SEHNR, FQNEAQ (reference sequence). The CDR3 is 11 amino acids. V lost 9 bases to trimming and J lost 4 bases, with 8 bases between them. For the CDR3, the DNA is TGTGCCAGTACCTTCGCAGATACGCAGTATTTT. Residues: CASTFADTQYF. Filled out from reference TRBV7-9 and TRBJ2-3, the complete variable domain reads DTGVSQNPRHKITKRGQNVTFRCDPISEHNRLYWYRQTLGQGPEFLTYFQNEAQLEKSRLLSDRFSAERPKGSFSTLEIQRTEQGDSAMYLCASTFADTQYFGPGTRLTVL.

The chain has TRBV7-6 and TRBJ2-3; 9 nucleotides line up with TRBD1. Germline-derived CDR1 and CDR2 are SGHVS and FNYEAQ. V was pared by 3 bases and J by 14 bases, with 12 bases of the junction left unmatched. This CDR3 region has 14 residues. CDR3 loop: CASSFDLGDRERYF. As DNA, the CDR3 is TGTGCCAGCAGCTTCGATCTGGGGGACAGGGAACGGTATTTT.

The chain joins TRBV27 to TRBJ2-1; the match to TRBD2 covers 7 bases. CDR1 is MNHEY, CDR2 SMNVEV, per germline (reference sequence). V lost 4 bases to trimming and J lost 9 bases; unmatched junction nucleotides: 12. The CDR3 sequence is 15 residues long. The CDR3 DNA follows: TGTGCCAGCAGTTGGCGCGGCGGGAGATTAGGTGAGCAGTTCTTC. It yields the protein CASSWRGGRLGEQFF.